Included here is one TCR beta chain sequence, with context. Germline V gene sequence: CDR1 WSHSY, CDR2 SAAADI. Trimming removed 2 bases from V and 1 base from J, with 20 bases in between. The CDR3 extends over 18 amino acids. Assay: immunoSEQ multiplex PCR; the TCRdb copy retains only in-frame clones and omits some. The sample lists about 230,000 clones; roughly 86% were seen once. This sample is part of a study of blood T cell repertoires in COVID-19. This chain links TRBV10-2 with TRBJ1-1; a weak D match, TRBD1 (5 bases). This clonotype was obtained from a woman in her 30s with acute COVID-19. Sequencing used PBMCs or T cells enriched from blood (not recorded which). CDR3 sequence reads: CASSEGQLGDGRNTEAFF. DNA for the CDR3: TGCGCCAGCAGTGAGGGACAACTTGGAGACGGCCGGAACACTGAAGCTTTCTTT.